The text below deals with one TCR beta chain. Its target is unknown. The data were obtained in a study of identical twins. Regarding the study as a whole: Excess low generation probability was seen in twin-shared out-of-frame alpha sequences. Insertion counts were lower in abundant cord blood beta clonotypes, a trend that memory repertoires did not show. Invariant MAIT and iNKT cells are populations that could partly confound zero-insertion analyses.

V was clipped by 4 bases and J by 5 bases; unmatched bases: 7. CDR3 length: 15 residues. Germline V gives CDR1 SGHDT, CDR2 YYEEEE. Template switching added a universal primer site, and cDNA bore unique molecular identifiers. TCRdb reprocessed the 5' RACE reads via MiXCR and lists one record per CDR3 protein. The sample consists of roughly 470,000 distinct CDR3 sequences, roughly an eighth of them appearing once. These data also featured in a second study, about yellow fever vaccine responses in identical twins.

V gene TRBV5-6 combines with J gene TRBJ2-2; 8 bases fit TRBD1. The sequencing input was CD4+ T cells sorted from blood. The source is a woman younger than 35 in good health. In nucleotides, the CDR3 is TGTGCCAGCAGCACTGGACAGGGTAGGACCGGGGAGCTGTTTTTT. It encodes CASSTGQGRTGELFF.